This passage covers 13 T cell receptor beta chains from one sample sequenced in a study of CD8+ T cells in alopecia areata (dated by TCRdb to 2016 to 2018). Library preparation employed the immunoSEQ multiplex PCR assay. RNA was extracted from all samples and reverse transcribed into cDNA as template for TCR sequencing. TCRdb re-hosts the immuneACCESS table, in-frame sequences only. Its copies lack some clones; in the studies checked, an unresolved V gene accounts for under half of them, and the cause for the rest is not known. The sample has some 100,000 clones on record, roughly 66% of them singletons. Of the sample, 2.5% to 3% falls within the top ten clones. The sequenced material came from CD4+ T cells sorted from blood. These receptors all come from a human donor in good health.

The V gene is TRBV30, the J gene TRBJ1-1; 7 nucleotides agree with TRBD1. The length of the CDR3 is 14 residues. Trimming removed 8 bases from V and 0 bases from J; junction bases left unmatched: 9. Germline V gives CDR1 GTSNPN, CDR2 SVGIG (reference sequence). This chain's CDR3 is CARGQGNMNTEAFF. CDR3 bases: TGTGCCAGGGGGCAGGGAAACATGAACACTGAAGCTTTCTTT.

The V gene is TRBV30, the J gene TRBJ1-5; unclear D gene. Germline V gene lookup returns CDR1 GTSNPN and CDR2 SVGIG (reference sequence). This CDR3 region has 12 residues. Trimming cost V 3 bases and J 7 bases, with 10 bases left between them. DNA for the CDR3: TGTGCCTGGAGCCGCGCGACCCAGCCCCAGCATTTT. Amino acid sequence: CAWSRATQPQHF.

As to this clone: This same CDR3 is encoded by further DNA sequences in the sample. The chain joins TRBV30 to TRBJ2-2, with D perhaps matching TRBD1 (5 bases). The V end was cut by 0 bases, the J end by 2 bases, with 7 bases between. The germline gives CDR1 GTSNPN, CDR2 SVGIG (reference sequence). The CDR3 has 14 amino acids. CDR3 nucleotides: TGTGCCTGGAGTGTGACAGCCAACACCGGGGAGCTGTTTTTT. This codes for CAWSVTANTGELFF.

This clone has only a few counts. This chain links TRBV2 with TRBJ2-5; D remains ambiguous. Per the germline V gene, CDR1 is SNHLY and CDR2 is FYNNEI. The V and J ends lost 4 bases and 1 base respectively, with 10 bases between them. This CDR3 contains 14 residues. Written as DNA, the CDR3 is TGTGCCAGCAGTGGGTTAAGGCGCCAAGAGACCCAGTACTTC. Encoded protein: CASSGLRRQETQYF. Using reference TRBV2 and TRBJ2-5 for the parts outside the CDR3, the full variable domain is EPEVTQTPSHQVTQMGQEVILRCVPISNHLYFYWYRQILGQKVEFLVSFYNNEISEKSEIFDDQFSVERPDGSNFTLKIRSTKLEDSAMYFCASSGLRRQETQYFGPGTRLLVL.

The V gene is TRBV29-1, the J gene TRBJ1-1; no clear D gene. The length of the CDR3 is 12 residues. Germline lookup yields CDR1 SQVTM and CDR2 ANQGSEA. Trimming left V 2 bases short and J 6 bases short, with 10 bases between. Here the CDR3 reads CSVELQLSEAFF. DNA of the CDR3: TGCAGCGTTGAATTACAGCTCTCTGAAGCTTTCTTT.

The J gene is TRBJ2-2, the V gene TRBV30; no clear D gene. Germline V gives CDR1 GTSNPN, CDR2 SVGIG (reference sequence). The CDR3 has 15 residues. V lost 5 bases and J lost 1, with 14 bases in between. The CDR3 bases are TGTGCCTGGTCTCCCGCCTGGAGGAACACCGGGGAGCTGTTTTTT. As protein: CAWSPAWRNTGELFF.

V usage is TRBV5-6 and J usage is TRBJ2-1; 7 nucleotides line up with TRBD1. Germline trimming cut 4 bases from V and 15 bases from J; bases unmatched to any gene: 10. CDR3 length equals 12 residues. Germline CDR1 SGHDT, CDR2 YYEEEE. DNA of the CDR3: TGTGCCAGCAGCCACGACAGGGACCCGGGGTTCTTC. Its translation: CASSHDRDPGFF.

The V call is TRBV5-6, the J call TRBJ2-5, with 8 bases aligning to TRBD2. CDR1 and CDR2 from the germline V gene are SGHDT and YYEEEE. After removal of 4 bases from V and 3 bases from J, the junction contained 11 bases not matched to a gene. The CDR3 has 16 amino acids. CDR3 sequence reads: CASSPLREGGKETQYF. The CDR3 coding sequence is TGTGCCAGCAGCCCCCTCCGGGAGGGGGGGAAAGAGACCCAGTACTTC.

The chain carries TRBV30 and TRBJ1-1, with 7 nucleotides matching TRBD1. CDR1 and CDR2 from the germline V gene are GTSNPN and SVGIG (reference sequence). The V gene end was trimmed by 1 base and the J gene end by 4 bases; junction bases not matched to a gene: 6. The CDR3 is 14 residues long. The CDR3 sequence is CAWSAYTGVTEAFF. The CDR3 DNA is TGTGCCTGGAGTGCCTATACAGGGGTCACTGAAGCTTTCTTT.

This clone was observed a few times. The chain has TRBV29-1 and TRBJ1-2; TRBD1 might be the D (5 bases). Trimming shortened V by 0 bases and J by 6 bases, and 14 bases separated the two germline ends. The CDR3 extends over 14 amino acids. Germline V CDR1 and CDR2: SQVTM, ANQGSEA. The CDR3: CSVEDGAGIHGYTF. As DNA, the CDR3 is TGCAGCGTTGAAGATGGGGCAGGGATCCATGGCTACACCTTC.

The CDR3 bases are TGCAGCGCGCTAGCCAAAAACATTCAGTACTTC. This encodes CSALAKNIQYF. The chain couples TRBV29-1 to TRBJ2-4; unclear D gene. V was pared by 7 bases and J by 0 bases, with 4 bases between. CDR3 length equals 11 residues. In germline, CDR1 is SQVTM, CDR2 ANQGSEA.

The genes are TRBV10-2 and TRBJ2-7; 9 nucleotides line up with TRBD1. V lost 6 bases and J lost 0; bases outside the gene matches: 3. The CDR3 has 14 amino acids. Germline V gene data show CDR1 as WSHSY and CDR2 as SAAADI. The chain's CDR3 is CASRGDRDSYEQYF. The CDR3, as DNA: TGCGCCAGCAGGGGGGACAGGGACTCCTACGAGCAGTACTTC.

The CDR3 protein is CASKFGTSGSYEQYF. CDR3 sequence (DNA): TGCGCCAGCAAATTCGGGACTAGCGGGAGCTACGAGCAGTACTTC. This sequence joins TRBV10-2 and TRBJ2-7, with 14 bases fitting TRBD2. Germline V gene data show CDR1 as WSHSY and CDR2 as SAAADI. V shed 7 bases and J 3 bases; nucleotides not matched to a gene: 5. The CDR3 is 15 amino acids.